The present T cell receptor (beta chain) was sequenced within a study of identical twins. This clonotype was seen more than once but under ten times. Its antigen is not identified. TCRdb recomputed calls from the 5' RACE reads with MiXCR, one row per CDR3 protein. Of roughly 750,000 distinct CDR3 sequences detected, approximately 21% appear once; the ten largest clones hold roughly 4%. V lost 8 bases to trimming and J lost 3 bases, with 13 bases between them. Per the germline V gene, CDR1 is SGHAT and CDR2 is FQNNGV. The CDR3 spans 13 residues. Regarding the study as a whole: High-abundance cord blood beta clonotypes had fewer insertions; memory repertoires showed none. For zero-insertion analyses, partial confounding could come from invariant MAIT and iNKT cells.

These data also formed part of another study, on T cells expressing NK-cell markers.

The chain links TRBV11-2 to TRBJ2-5; D perhaps matches TRBD1 (6 bases). This clonotype originated in a young woman in good health. Specimen: PBMCs. CDR3 region: CASGDGGKETQYF. DNA of the CDR3: TGTGCCAGCGGTGATGGGGGCAAAGAGACCCAGTACTTC.